The sequence of this T cell receptor beta chain was determined in a study of T cells in Graves' hyperthyroidism and ophthalmopathy. RNA transcripts provided the source from which TCR beta CDR3 regions were amplified. The HTBI primer set served for first-round RT-PCR of the TCR CDR3. In TCRdb, the multiplex PCR reads were re-called with MiXCR into one record per CDR3 protein. The sample records about 480,000 distinct CDR3 sequences, roughly 14% being singletons. V gave up 1 base and J gave up 6 bases, with 16 bases separating them. CDR1 SGHRS and CDR2 YFSETQ come from the germline V gene. The CDR3 is 15 amino acids. At least ten counts were recorded for this clonotype.

The sample consisted of blood. The clonotype originates from a woman between 18 and 30 years old with Graves' hyperthyroidism. V is TRBV5-1 and J is TRBJ1-2; D is uncertain. The DNA for the CDR3 is TGCGCCAGCAGCTTGTATGAATCCCACCGTAATGGCTACACCTTC. It encodes CASSLYESHRNGYTF.